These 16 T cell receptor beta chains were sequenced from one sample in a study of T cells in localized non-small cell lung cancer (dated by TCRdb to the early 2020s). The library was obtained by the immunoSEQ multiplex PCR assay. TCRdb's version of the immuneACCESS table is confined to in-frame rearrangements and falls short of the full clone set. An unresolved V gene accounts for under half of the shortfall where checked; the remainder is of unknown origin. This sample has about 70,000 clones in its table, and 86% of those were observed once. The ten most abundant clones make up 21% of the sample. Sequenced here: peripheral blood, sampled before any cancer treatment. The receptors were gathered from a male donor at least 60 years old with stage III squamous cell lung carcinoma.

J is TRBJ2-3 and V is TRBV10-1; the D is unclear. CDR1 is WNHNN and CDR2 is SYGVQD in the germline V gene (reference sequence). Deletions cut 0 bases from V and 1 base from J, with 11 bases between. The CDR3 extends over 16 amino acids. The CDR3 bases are TGCGCCAGCAGTGAGTCGCCGGGTACGGGCACAGATACGCAGTATTTT. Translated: CASSESPGTGTDTQYF.

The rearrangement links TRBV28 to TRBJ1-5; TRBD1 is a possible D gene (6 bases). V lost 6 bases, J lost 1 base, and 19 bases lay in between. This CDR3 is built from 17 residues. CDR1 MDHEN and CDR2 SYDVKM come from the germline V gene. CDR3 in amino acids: CASRLGGKLLSNQPQHF. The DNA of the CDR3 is TGTGCCAGCAGATTAGGGGGAAAACTACTCAGCAATCAGCCCCAGCATTTT.

The CDR3 DNA follows: TGTGCCAGCAGACAGGGCGGCAATCAGCCCCAGCATTTT. Amino acid sequence: CASRQGGNQPQHF. This chain connects TRBV6-6 to TRBJ1-5; D possibly corresponds to TRBD1 (6 bases). The V and J ends lost 6 bases and 2 bases respectively, with 8 bases between them. Germline V gene sequence: CDR1 MNHNY, CDR2 SVGAGI (reference sequence). The CDR3 covers 13 residues.

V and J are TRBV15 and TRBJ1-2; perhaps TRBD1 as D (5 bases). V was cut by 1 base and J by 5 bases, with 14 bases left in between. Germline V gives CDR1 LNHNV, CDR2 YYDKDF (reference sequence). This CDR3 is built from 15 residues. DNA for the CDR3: TGTGCCACCAGCAGAGCCAGGGACGGATCTTATGGCTACACCTTC. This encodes CATSRARDGSYGYTF.

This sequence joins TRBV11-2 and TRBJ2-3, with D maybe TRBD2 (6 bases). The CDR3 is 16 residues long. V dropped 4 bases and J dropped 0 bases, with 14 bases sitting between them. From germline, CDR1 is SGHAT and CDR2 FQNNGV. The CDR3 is CASSSRDLTSTDTQYF. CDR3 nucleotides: TGTGCCAGCAGCTCCCGGGACTTAACTAGCACAGATACGCAGTATTTT.

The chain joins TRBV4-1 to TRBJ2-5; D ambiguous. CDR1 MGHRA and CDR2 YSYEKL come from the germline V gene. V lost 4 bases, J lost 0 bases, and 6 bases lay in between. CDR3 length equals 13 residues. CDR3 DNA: TGCGCCAGCAGCCTAGAGTACCAAGAGACCCAGTACTTC. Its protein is CASSLEYQETQYF.

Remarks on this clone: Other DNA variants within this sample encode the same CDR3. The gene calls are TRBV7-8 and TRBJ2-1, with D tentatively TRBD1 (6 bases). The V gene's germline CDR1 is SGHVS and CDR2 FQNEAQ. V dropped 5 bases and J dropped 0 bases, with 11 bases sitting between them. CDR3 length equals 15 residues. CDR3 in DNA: TGTGCCAGCAGCCCCAGGACAGCCTCCTACAATGAGCAGTTCTTC. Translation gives CASSPRTASYNEQFF.

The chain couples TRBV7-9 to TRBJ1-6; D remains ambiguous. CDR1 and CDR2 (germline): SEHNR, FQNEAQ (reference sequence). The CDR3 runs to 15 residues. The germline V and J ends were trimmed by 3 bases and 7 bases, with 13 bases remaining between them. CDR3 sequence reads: CASSFTSLENSPLHF. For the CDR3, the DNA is TGTGCCAGCAGCTTCACAAGTTTGGAAAATTCACCCCTCCACTTT.

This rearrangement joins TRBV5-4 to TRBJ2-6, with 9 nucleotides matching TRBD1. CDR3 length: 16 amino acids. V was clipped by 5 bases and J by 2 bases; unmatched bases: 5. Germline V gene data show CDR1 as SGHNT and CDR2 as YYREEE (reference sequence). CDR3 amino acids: CASRTTGGAGANVLTF. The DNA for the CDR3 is TGTGCCAGCAGGACAACAGGGGGCGCTGGGGCCAACGTCCTGACTTTC.

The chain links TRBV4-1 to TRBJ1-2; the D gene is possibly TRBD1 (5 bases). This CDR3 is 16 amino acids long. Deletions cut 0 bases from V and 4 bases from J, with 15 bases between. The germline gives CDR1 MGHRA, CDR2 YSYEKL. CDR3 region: CASSQDDAGNLYGYTF. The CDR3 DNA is TGCGCCAGCAGCCAAGATGATGCAGGGAACCTCTATGGCTACACCTTC.

CDR3: CASTSPTGVNGNTIYF. For the CDR3, the DNA is TGTGCCAGCACCTCTCCGACAGGGGTGAATGGAAACACCATATATTTT. This sequence joins TRBV25-1 and TRBJ1-3; TRBD1 matches 8 bases. CDR1 and CDR2 from the germline V gene are MGHDK and SYGVNS. V was clipped by 7 bases and J by 3 bases; unmatched bases: 11. The CDR3 extends over 16 amino acids.

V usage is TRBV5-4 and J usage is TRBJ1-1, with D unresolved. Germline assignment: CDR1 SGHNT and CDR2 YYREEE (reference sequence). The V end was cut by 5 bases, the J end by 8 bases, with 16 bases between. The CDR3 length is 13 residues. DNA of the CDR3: TGTGCCAGCAGTCTCCCCCAAGCCGGGGAAGCTTTCTTT. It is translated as CASSLPQAGEAFF.

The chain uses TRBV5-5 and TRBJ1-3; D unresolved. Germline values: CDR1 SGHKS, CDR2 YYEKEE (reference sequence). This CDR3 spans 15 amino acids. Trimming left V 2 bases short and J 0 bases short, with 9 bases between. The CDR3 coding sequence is TGTGCCAGCAGCTTTGGATCTATCTCTGGAAACACCATATATTTT. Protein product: CASSFGSISGNTIYF.

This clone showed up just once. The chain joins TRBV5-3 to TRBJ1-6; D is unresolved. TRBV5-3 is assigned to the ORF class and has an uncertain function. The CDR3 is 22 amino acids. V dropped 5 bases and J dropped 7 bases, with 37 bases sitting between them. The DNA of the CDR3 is TGTGCCAGAAGGCTGCCACTGCGGTCGTCTCAGGAATTCCACCCTGCAAATTCACCCCTCCACTTT. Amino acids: CARRLPLRSSQEFHPANSPLHF.

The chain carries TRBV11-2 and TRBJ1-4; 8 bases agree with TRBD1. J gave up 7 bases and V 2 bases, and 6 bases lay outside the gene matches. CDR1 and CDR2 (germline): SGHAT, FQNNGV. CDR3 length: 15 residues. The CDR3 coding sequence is TGTGCCAGCAGCTTATACAGGGGGGAGGGTGAAAAACTGTTTTTT. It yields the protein CASSLYRGEGEKLFF.

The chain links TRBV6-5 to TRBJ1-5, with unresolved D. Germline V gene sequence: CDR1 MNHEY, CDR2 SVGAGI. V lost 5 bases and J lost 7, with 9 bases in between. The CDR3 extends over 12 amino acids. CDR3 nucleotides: TGTGCCAGCAGTCTACCGGGCCAGCCCCAGCATTTT. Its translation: CASSLPGQPQHF.